This is a list of T cell receptor beta chains from one sample in a study of cytomegalovirus exposure and HLA in healthy donors. The method was immunoSEQ multiplex PCR; TCRdb's version includes in-frame clones alone and lacks a portion of them. The profile covers 100,000 to 150,000 clones, with roughly 76% appearing a single time and around 2% taken by the ten largest. Sequencing was carried out using PBMCs. The source of these receptors is a man aged 25-40 years in good health and CMV-seronegative. The CDR3 runs from the conserved cysteine through the conserved F or W. Fields, in order: D gene, clone size, J gene, V gene, CDR3 DNA, CDR3 protein. The D gene is left open where the match is weak. Clone size is shown for a subset of rows, as once, few, many or a class of expanded clone.

D: -; size: once; J: TRBJ2-2; V: TRBV9; DNA: TGTGCCAGCGAAGGCAGGGGGAACACCGGGGAGCTGTTTTTT; CDR3: CASEGRGNTGELFF
D: -; size: once; J: TRBJ1-5; V: TRBV6-1; DNA: TGTGCCAGCGGGGCGGGGAACAATCAGCCCCAGCATTTT; CDR3: CASGAGNNQPQHF
D: -; size: once; J: TRBJ2-4; V: TRBV7-2; DNA: TGTGCCAGCAGCTTAGCGGTGGAAAACAGTCAGTACTTC; CDR3: CASSLAVENSQYF
D: TRBD1; size: -; J: TRBJ1-2; V: TRBV29-1; DNA: TGCAGCGTTGAACGGACAGGATCAAATGGCTACACCTTC; CDR3: CSVERTGSNGYTF
D: -; size: -; J: TRBJ1-5; V: TRBV5-8; DNA: TGTGCCAGCAGCTTTGGAGGAGTAAGCAATCAGCCCCAGCATTTT; CDR3: CASSFGGVSNQPQHF
D: -; size: -; J: TRBJ2-5; V: TRBV27; DNA: TGTGCCAGCAGTTTATCCTCGCGGGTGTCAGGGGTGAAACAAGAGACCCAGTACTTC; CDR3: CASSLSSRVSGVKQETQYF
D: TRBD1; size: -; J: TRBJ2-6; V: TRBV30; DNA: TGTGCCTGGTTCCGGGACAGGGGGCGCTCTGGGGCCAACGTCCTGACTTTC; CDR3: CAWFRDRGRSGANVLTF
D: -; size: -; J: TRBJ2-3; V: TRBV6-4; DNA: TGTGCCAGCAGTGACGGTGGGGGCCCAGATACGCAGTATTTT; CDR3: CASSDGGGPDTQYF
D: -; size: -; J: TRBJ2-3; V: TRBV21-1; DNA: TGTGCCAGCAGCGAACCCCTAAAGGGTCCAGGGTCTTCTGGCACAGATACGCAGTATTTT; CDR3: CASSEPLKGPGSSGTDTQYF
D: -; size: -; J: TRBJ2-4; V: TRBV6-6; DNA: TGTGCCAGCAGTTTTGGAGAGCGGAACATTCAGTACTTC; CDR3: CASSFGERNIQYF
D: -; size: -; J: TRBJ2-6; V: TRBV9; DNA: TGTGCCAGCAGCACTACAGGGTTTATAAACGTCCTGACTTTC; CDR3: CASSTTGFINVLTF
D: -; size: -; J: TRBJ2-3; V: TRBV4-2; DNA: TGTGCCAGCAGCCAAGTTGGCCCTACAGATACGCAGTATTTT; CDR3: CASSQVGPTDTQYF
D: -; size: once; J: TRBJ1-5; V: TRBV7-9; DNA: TGTGCCAGCAGCAGCGGGGAGGGGTTGGTTCAGCCCCAGCATTTT; CDR3: CASSSGEGLVQPQHF
D: -; size: -; J: TRBJ2-2; V: TRBV7-9; DNA: TGTGCCAGCAGCTCGGGACAAAACACCGGGGAGCTGTTTTTT; CDR3: CASSSGQNTGELFF
D: TRBD1; size: -; J: TRBJ1-2; V: TRBV11-2; DNA: TGTGCCAGCAGCCTCGGGACAGGGGGCATCTATGGCTACACCTTC; CDR3: CASSLGTGGIYGYTF
D: -; size: -; J: TRBJ1-1; V: TRBV28; DNA: TGTGCCAGCACCTCCCCGGGAGGGCCGGGGACTGAAGCTTTCTTT; CDR3: CASTSPGGPGTEAFF
D: -; size: once; J: TRBJ1-2; V: TRBV7-8; DNA: TGTGCCAGCAGCGGCTTAGACTTATATGGCTACACCTTC; CDR3: CASSGLDLYGYTF